Reported below is one T cell receptor (beta chain). This clonotype was detected many times. Its antigen remains unidentified. No base quality values were provided; no much bigger clone lies one nucleotide off. Measured from the cysteine to the phenylalanine, the CDR3 is 13 residues long. The sequence is cut down to CDR3 DNA, 39 bases in frame from base 1. The CDR1 and CDR2 encoded by the germline V gene are KGHDR and SFDVKD. V lost 9 bases and J lost 6 bases, and the count of bases not matched to a germline gene is 3. The record originates from a study of glioma-infiltrating T cells (dated by TCRdb to the mid-2010s). Context from the whole study: The study sequenced TCR alpha- and beta-chain repertoires from glioma tissue, from non-neoplastic brain tissue and from matched peripheral blood mononuclear cells. To gauge divergence between tissue and blood T-cell populations, every tissue-infiltrating repertoire was compared against the peripheral blood repertoire from the same patient. The paired cohort comprised three low-grade glioma patients, several primary glioblastoma patients and three non-glioma patients contributing non-neoplastic brain tissue.

What the research found in general, with its limitations: Small numbers underpinned the group comparisons: about eight glioblastoma patients, three low-grade glioma patients and three non-neoplastic patients. In non-neoplastic patients, VJ-independent divergence between tissue and blood fell below expectation, whereas in all gliomas, and especially in low-grade gliomas, the divergence rose above expectation. Only a very small number of CDR3 sequences turned up in both tissue and blood, a result put down to high CDR3 diversity combined with limited sampling.

TCR alpha and beta CDR3 regions were amplified with the iRepertoire nested amplicon-rescue multiplex PCR (arm-PCR) platform from RNA. The input for one-step reverse transcription and amplification was about 100-400 ng of either tissue mRNA or PBMC total RNA. Following bead purification, Illumina adapters were added by a secondary multiplex PCR, and libraries between 200 and 400 bp were gel-purified. Internal 6-nucleotide barcodes were carried by the libraries and were used for demultiplexing. Sequencing of the libraries was done on an Illumina MiSeq using 2x220 or 2x250 nucleotide paired-end reads. On the authors' methods: Paired reads were merged using FLASH 1.2.11 and aligned with BWA-MEM to the GRCh37 human genome, and TRA and TRB reads were then extracted. An IMGT-derived reference of cassette sequences and CDR3 motifs, with pseudogenes included, was used for V and J assignment. Reads were translated in three frames, and productive CDR3s were defined as those with a C...FGXG motif and no stop codons. A clonotype was defined as a unique combination of a V-J cassette pair and a CDR3 amino acid sequence. Hamming distance filtering was applied to reads, with thresholds set by the sequence error rate of each sample in mapped regions. The raw public reads went through TCRdb reprocessing: fastp at Q25, MiXCR clone calling, in-frame beta chains kept. For every CDR3 protein sequence, its rows merge into one entry that carries the most common genes and DNA. These V and J calls rely on TCRdb rather than the paper's analysis. Recorded for this sample are about 190,000 distinct CDR3 sequences; over 25% of them occurred a single time. The ten largest account for 20% to 25% of the sample.

Recombination connected TRBV24-1 to TRBJ2-1; a stretch of 11 junction bases matches TRBD2. The sequence was obtained from a human donor with low-grade glioma or glioblastoma, undergoing nonglioma brain surgery, or in good health (not recorded which). Sequenced sample: glioma tissue, nonneoplastic brain tissue, or PBMCs (not recorded which). The DNA is as follows: TGTGCCACCCGGACTAGCGGGTTCAATGAGCAGTTCTTC. Translated, it gives CATRTSGFNEQFF.